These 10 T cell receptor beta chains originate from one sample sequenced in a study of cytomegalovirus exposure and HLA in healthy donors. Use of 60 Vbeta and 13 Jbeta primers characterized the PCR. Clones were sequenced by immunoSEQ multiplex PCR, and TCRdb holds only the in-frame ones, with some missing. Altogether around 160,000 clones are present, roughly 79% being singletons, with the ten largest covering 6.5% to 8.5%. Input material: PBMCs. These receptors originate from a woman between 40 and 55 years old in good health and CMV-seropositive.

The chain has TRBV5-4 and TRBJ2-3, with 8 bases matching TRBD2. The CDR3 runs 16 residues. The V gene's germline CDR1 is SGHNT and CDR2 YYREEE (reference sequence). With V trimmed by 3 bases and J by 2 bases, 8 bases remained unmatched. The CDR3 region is CASSSLAGGYTDTQYF. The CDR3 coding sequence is TGTGCCAGCAGCTCTCTCGCGGGGGGCTACACAGATACGCAGTATTTT.

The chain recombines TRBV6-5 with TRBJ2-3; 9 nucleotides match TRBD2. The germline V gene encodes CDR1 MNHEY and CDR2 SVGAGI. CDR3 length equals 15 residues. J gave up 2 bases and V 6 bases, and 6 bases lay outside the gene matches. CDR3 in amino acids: CASRTAGGTTDTQYF. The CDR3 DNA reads TGTGCCAGCAGGACAGCGGGGGGCACCACAGATACGCAGTATTTT.

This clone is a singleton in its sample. CDR3 DNA sequence: TGTGCCAGCAGCCGAGACTCCTCCCCTGGGGGCTACACCTTC. Its translation: CASSRDSSPGGYTF. The chain is built from TRBV11-1 and TRBJ1-2; D remains unclear. CDR3 length equals 14 residues. The V end was cut by 5 bases, the J end by 8 bases, with 18 bases between. Per the germline V gene, CDR1 is SGHAT and CDR2 is FQDESV (reference sequence).

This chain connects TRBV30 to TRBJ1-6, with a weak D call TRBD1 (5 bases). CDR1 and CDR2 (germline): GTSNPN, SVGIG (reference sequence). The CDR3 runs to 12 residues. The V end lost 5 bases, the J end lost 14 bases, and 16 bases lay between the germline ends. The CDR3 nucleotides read TGTGCCTGGGGTGAGGGGCCGGGTGCCCTCCACTTT. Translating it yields CAWGEGPGALHF.

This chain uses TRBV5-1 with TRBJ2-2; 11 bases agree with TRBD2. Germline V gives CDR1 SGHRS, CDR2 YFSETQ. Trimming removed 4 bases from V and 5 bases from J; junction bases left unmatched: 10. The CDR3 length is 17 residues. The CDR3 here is CASSDKVLAGGTGELFF. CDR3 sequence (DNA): TGCGCCAGCAGCGATAAAGTCCTAGCGGGGGGTACCGGGGAGCTGTTTTTT.

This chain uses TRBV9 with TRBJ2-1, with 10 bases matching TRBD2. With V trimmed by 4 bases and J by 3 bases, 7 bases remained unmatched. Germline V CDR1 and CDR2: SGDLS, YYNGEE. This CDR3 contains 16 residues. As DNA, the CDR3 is TGTGCCAGCAGCAAATACCTAGCGGGGGTCTACAATGAGCAGTTCTTC. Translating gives CASSKYLAGVYNEQFF.

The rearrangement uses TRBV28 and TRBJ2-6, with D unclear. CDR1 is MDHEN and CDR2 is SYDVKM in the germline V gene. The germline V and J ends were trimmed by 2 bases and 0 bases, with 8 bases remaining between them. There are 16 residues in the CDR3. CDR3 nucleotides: TGTGCCAGCAGTTTACGAGAGAGCTCTGGGGCCAACGTCCTGACTTTC. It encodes CASSLRESSGANVLTF.

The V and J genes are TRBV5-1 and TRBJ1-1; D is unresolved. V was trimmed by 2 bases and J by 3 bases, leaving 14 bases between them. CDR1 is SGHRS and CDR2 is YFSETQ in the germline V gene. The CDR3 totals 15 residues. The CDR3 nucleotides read TGCGCCAGCAGCTTCTCCATGGGAGGCGACACTGAAGCTTTCTTT. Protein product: CASSFSMGGDTEAFF.

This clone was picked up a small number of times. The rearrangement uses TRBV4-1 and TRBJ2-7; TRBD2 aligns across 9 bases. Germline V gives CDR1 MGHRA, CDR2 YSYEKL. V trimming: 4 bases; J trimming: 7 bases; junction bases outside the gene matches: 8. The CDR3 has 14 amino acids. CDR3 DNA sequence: TGCGCCAGCAGCCCTGGGCGGGGGGGCTCGGAGCAGTACTTC. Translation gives CASSPGRGGSEQYF.

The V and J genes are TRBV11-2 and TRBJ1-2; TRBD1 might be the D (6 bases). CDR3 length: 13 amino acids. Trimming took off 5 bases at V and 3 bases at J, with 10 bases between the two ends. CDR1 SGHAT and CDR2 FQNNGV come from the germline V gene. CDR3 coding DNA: TGTGCCAGCAGCCACAGGGTGGACTATGGCTACACCTTC. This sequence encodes CASSHRVDYGYTF.